Below are 17 T cell receptor beta chains sequenced from a single sample in a study of blood T cell repertoires in COVID-19. The table came from immunoSEQ multiplex PCR; TCRdb's copy has only in-frame clones and leaves some out. The sample holds 250,000 to 300,000 clones; about 88% are singletons and the top ten take around 6.3%. Input material: PBMCs or T cells enriched from blood (not recorded which). The receptors were gathered from a woman aged 50 to 60 who had been exposed to COVID-19.

This chain joins TRBV5-1 and TRBJ1-1; D remains unclear. CDR1 is SGHRS and CDR2 is YFSETQ in the germline V gene. Trimming shortened V by 4 bases and J by 1 base, and 14 bases separated the two germline ends. The length of the CDR3 is 15 residues. The CDR3 sequence is CASSILPSQNTEAFF. The DNA of the CDR3 is TGCGCCAGCAGCATCCTTCCCTCACAGAACACTGAAGCTTTCTTT.

This clone has more than one count but fewer than ten. V and J are TRBV5-5 and TRBJ1-1; a possible D gene is TRBD1 (6 bases). CDR3 length: 14 amino acids. Trimming took 4 bases from V and 4 from J, leaving 14 bases between them. Germline CDR1 is SGHKS and CDR2 is YYEKEE (reference sequence). The CDR3 reads CASSTREGGTEAFF. CDR3 nucleotide sequence: TGTGCCAGCAGCACTAGGGAGGGGGGCACTGAAGCTTTCTTT.

In this sample, this clone turned up a few times. The chain couples TRBV18 to TRBJ1-2; the D gene is possibly TRBD1 (6 bases). Trimming removed 5 bases at V and 2 bases at J, with 12 bases between. The V gene's germline CDR1 is KGHSH and CDR2 LQKENI. CDR3 size: 14 residues. DNA of the CDR3: TGTGCCAGCTCAAAAGACAGGTTAAACTATGGCTACACCTTC. Protein product: CASSKDRLNYGYTF.

V and J are TRBV7-8 and TRBJ2-7, with 8 bases lining up with TRBD2. The V and J ends lost 2 bases and 1 base, in that order; junction bases with no gene match: 4. Per the germline V gene, CDR1 is SGHVS and CDR2 is FQNEAQ. CDR3 length: 15 residues. Here the CDR3 DNA reads TGTGCCAGCAGCTTACGGGAGGGGGTTTCCTACGAGCAGTACTTC. The encoded protein is CASSLREGVSYEQYF.

The chain has TRBV9 and TRBJ1-1; possibly TRBD1 for D (5 bases). The V end lost 0 bases, the J end lost 1 base, and 7 bases lay between the germline ends. Looked up from germline, CDR1 is SGDLS and CDR2 is YYNGEE. The CDR3 has 14 amino acids. CDR3 bases: TGTGCCAGCAGCGTAGCAGGGCGGAACACTGAAGCTTTCTTT. It is translated as CASSVAGRNTEAFF.

V gene TRBV7-9 combines with J gene TRBJ1-1, with D uncertain. Germline CDR1 reads SEHNR; CDR2 reads FQNEAQ (reference sequence). The V end was cut by 2 bases, the J end by 5 bases, with 12 bases between. The CDR3 has 14 residues. In nucleotides, the CDR3 is TGTGCCAGCAGCTTATCCCAGGCAGCTACTGAAGCTTTCTTT. Protein product: CASSLSQAATEAFF. Full variable domain (missing parts from reference TRBV7-9 and TRBJ1-1): DTGVSQNPRHKITKRGQNVTFRCDPISEHNRLYWYRQTLGQGPEFLTYFQNEAQLEKSRLLSDRFSAERPKGSFSTLEIQRTEQGDSAMYLCASSLSQAATEAFFGQGTRLTVV.

This clone was counted a single time. V gene TRBV19 combines with J gene TRBJ1-2; 7 positions match TRBD1. V trimming: 5 bases; J trimming: 5 bases; junction bases outside the gene matches: 11. The length of the CDR3 is 15 residues. Per germline, CDR1 LNHDA and CDR2 SQIVND (reference sequence). The CDR3 protein is CASSPGTGTAYGYTF. In DNA form, the CDR3 reads TGTGCCAGTAGTCCCGGAACCGGGACAGCTTATGGCTACACCTTC.

The chain combines TRBV29-1 with TRBJ1-1; D not resolved. Per the germline V gene, CDR1 is SQVTM and CDR2 is ANQGSEA. Between the trimmed V and J ends, which lost 5 bases and 3 bases, there was a span of 16 bases. The CDR3 spans 14 residues. The CDR3 DNA is TGCAGCGTTATCCCCGGATTACAGTACACTGAAGCTTTCTTT. Translation: CSVIPGLQYTEAFF.

The gene calls are TRBV18 and TRBJ1-1; no reliable D call. Deletions cut 0 bases from V and 5 bases from J, with 10 bases between. CDR1 and CDR2 from the germline V gene are KGHSH and LQKENI. The CDR3 has 14 residues. In nucleotides, the CDR3 is TGTGCCAGCTCACCACCGCCCAGGTCTACTGAAGCTTTCTTT. Translating gives CASSPPPRSTEAFF.

This chain connects TRBV12-3 or TRBV12-4 to TRBJ1-1; possibly TRBD1 for D (5 bases). The CDR3 runs 12 residues. Trimming removed 3 bases from V and 5 bases from J, with 7 bases in between. In DNA, the CDR3 is TGTGCCAGCAGTTTCGGGGGGACTGAAGCTTTCTTT. Translated, it gives CASSFGGTEAFF.

The chain employs TRBV7-9 and TRBJ1-5; TRBD1 matches at 9 bases. CDR3 length: 14 amino acids. Per the germline V gene, CDR1 is SEHNR and CDR2 is FQNEAQ (reference sequence). V shed 5 bases, J shed 10 bases, and the junction held 9 bases outside the gene matches. The CDR3 reads CASSAGTGLQPQHF. The CDR3 DNA reads as TGTGCCAGCAGCGCAGGGACAGGGCTACAACCCCAGCATTTT. The full variable domain, completed using reference TRBV7-9 and TRBJ1-5, is DTGVSQNPRHKITKRGQNVTFRCDPISEHNRLYWYRQTLGQGPEFLTYFQNEAQLEKSRLLSDRFSAERPKGSFSTLEIQRTEQGDSAMYLCASSAGTGLQPQHFGDGTRLSIL.

The chain links TRBV18 to TRBJ1-4; D may be TRBD1 (6 bases). Germline CDR1 is KGHSH and CDR2 is LQKENI. V was cut by 1 base and J by 4 bases, with 10 bases left in between. The CDR3 covers 15 residues. CDR3 DNA sequence: TGTGCCAGCTCACCACGGGACACCTTTAATGAAAAACTGTTTTTT. Translation gives CASSPRDTFNEKLFF.

The rearrangement joins TRBV27 to TRBJ1-2; 7 bases match TRBD1. Germline CDR1 reads MNHEY; CDR2 reads SMNVEV (reference sequence). The V segment lost 6 bases and the J segment 3 bases; nucleotides outside the gene matches: 13. This CDR3 region has 16 residues. CDR3 amino acids: CASRDPRQGGYYGYTF. CDR3 DNA: TGTGCCAGCAGAGATCCTAGACAGGGTGGATACTATGGCTACACCTTC.

The V call is TRBV27, the J call TRBJ2-7, with D perhaps matching TRBD1 (5 bases). Germline lookup yields CDR1 MNHEY and CDR2 SMNVEV (reference sequence). The CDR3 totals 13 residues. The germline V and J ends were trimmed by 2 bases and 5 bases, with 10 bases remaining between them. CDR3 in DNA: TGTGCCAGCAGTTTAACAGGAACCCACGAGCAGTACTTC. Translating it yields CASSLTGTHEQYF.

This clone was picked up a small number of times. The rearrangement links TRBV12-3 or TRBV12-4 to TRBJ2-3; TRBD2 is a possible D gene (7 bases). Trimming cost V 8 bases and J 6 bases, with 9 bases left between them. The CDR3 runs to 11 residues. The CDR3 coding sequence is TGTGCCAGCGCGGGGGCCGATACGCAGTATTTT. Protein product: CASAGADTQYF.

The chain joins TRBV11-2 to TRBJ2-1, with a possible D match to TRBD1 (7 bases). Germline loops: CDR1 SGHAT, CDR2 FQNNGV. V lost 5 bases and J lost 6, with 11 bases in between. The CDR3 covers 13 residues. DNA for the CDR3: TGTGCCAGCAGCGGACAGGAGGGCAATGAGCAGTTCTTC. This encodes CASSGQEGNEQFF.

The chain carries TRBV11-3 and TRBJ2-1; 9 bases line up with TRBD2. J gave up 1 base and V 5 bases, and 3 bases lay outside the gene matches. Germline-derived CDR1 and CDR2 are SGHNT and YENEEA. The CDR3 totals 15 residues. The CDR3 spells CASSAAGGSYNEQFF. The CDR3 DNA sequence: TGTGCCAGCAGCGCCGCGGGGGGGTCCTACAATGAGCAGTTCTTC.